The 30 T cell receptor beta chains listed next were all sequenced from one sample in a study of kidney transplant recipient with SARS-CoV-2 infection. Via MiXCR, TCRdb re-called the reads, giving one row per CDR3 protein. This repertoire shows roughly 230,000 distinct CDR3 sequences, 25% to 30% found once; its top ten account for almost 7.5%. This sample comprised a blood sample, obtained at baseline and between days 110 and 120 from a kidney transplant recipient. The receptors come from a male patient aged 25-45 years who had COVID-19 and was a kidney transplant recipient. Some of the T cells might come from the graft donor.

Note on this clonotype: A far larger clone is one base from this, pointing to a likely read error. The chain uses TRBV19 and TRBJ2-5; TRBD2 agrees at 9 bases. The DNA matches TRBJ2-7 better at its end, which makes the J call doubtful. Germline V gene sequence: CDR1 LNHDA, CDR2 SQIVND (reference sequence). This CDR3 region has 14 residues. CDR3 DNA sequence: TGTGCCAATAGTTGGGCTAGCGGGAACCACGAGCAGTACTTC. Residues: CANSWASGNHEQYF.

This clonotype was observed at least ten times. The J gene is TRBJ1-5, the V gene TRBV2; D is possibly TRBD1 (5 bases). The CDR3 has 17 amino acids. Germline-derived CDR1 and CDR2 are SNHLY and FYNNEI. Trimming removed 4 bases from V and 3 bases from J, with 19 bases in between. The CDR3 DNA follows: TGTGCCAGCAGTGGAGGGACTCAGGGTCGATTCAATCAGCCCCAGCATTTT. Amino acids: CASSGGTQGRFNQPQHF. Combining the CDR3 with reference TRBV2 and TRBJ1-5 gives the whole variable domain EPEVTQTPSHQVTQMGQEVILRCVPISNHLYFYWYRQILGQKVEFLVSFYNNEISEKSEIFDDQFSVERPDGSNFTLKIRSTKLEDSAMYFCASSGGTQGRFNQPQHFGDGTRLSIL.

Notes on this clonotype: Just one base apart from a much larger clone, this may be a read error. This sequence joins TRBV20-1 and TRBJ2-7, with D maybe TRBD2 (5 bases). Germline V gene sequence: CDR1 DFQATT, CDR2 SNEGSKA (reference sequence). This CDR3 is 13 amino acids long. Here the CDR3 DNA reads TGCAGTGCATCTAGAGAGGGATCGGGCGAGCAGCACTTC. This translates into CSASREGSGEQHF.

In the case of this clonotype: A single base separates this from a much larger clone, so it may be a read error. The rearrangement links TRBV5-1 to TRBJ1-4; TRBD1 aligns across 7 bases. CDR3 length: 15 residues. Germline CDR1 reads SGHRS; CDR2 reads YFSETQ. J gave up 7 bases and V 7 bases, and 13 bases lay outside the gene matches. The CDR3: CASGARQGNREKLFF. In DNA, the CDR3 is TGCGCCAGCGGCGCTCGACAGGGCAATCGTGAAAAACTGTTTTTT.

As regards this clonotype: A much larger clone sits a single nucleotide away, making a read error possible. The chain links TRBV20-1 to TRBJ2-1, with D possibly being TRBD1 (6 bases). The J call is doubtful: the DNA matches TRBJ2-3 better. The CDR3 length is 13 residues. The germline V gene has CDR1 DFQATT and CDR2 SNEGSKA (reference sequence). The CDR3 protein is CSAGGTPEITQYF. The CDR3 coding sequence is TGCAGTGCTGGTGGGACACCCGAGATTACGCAGTATTTT.

Points on this clonotype: Since a much larger clone is just one base distant, this may be a read error. The J gene is TRBJ2-5, the V gene TRBV24-1; the D gene is possibly TRBD1 (6 bases). Trimming left V 5 bases short and J 2 bases short, with 17 bases between. The CDR3 has 16 amino acids. Germline V gene sequence: CDR1 KGHDR, CDR2 SFDVKD. CDR3 nucleotides: TGTGCCACCAGTGGTCCCCGAGGAACAGGGCAAGAGACCCAGTACTTC. Protein product: CATSGPRGTGQETQYF.

This clonotype was observed many times. This chain connects TRBV12-3 or TRBV12-4 to TRBJ1-2; D is unclear. V was shortened by 4 bases and J by 4 bases, with 22 bases between the two germline ends. The CDR3 sequence is 17 residues long. This CDR3 is CASSWCNTAGKTYGYTF. CDR3 in DNA: TGTGCCAGCAGTTGGTGCAACACAGCAGGAAAGACCTATGGCTACACCTTC.

This clonotype was picked up many times. The chain carries TRBV6-2 or TRBV6-3 and TRBJ1-2, with D hard to call. CDR3 size: 12 residues. The germline V gene has CDR1 MNHEY and CDR2 SVGEGT. V dropped 5 bases and J dropped 8 bases, with 12 bases sitting between them. The CDR3 sequence: CASSKIGWGYTF. The CDR3 DNA is TGTGCCAGCAGTAAAATCGGTTGGGGCTACACCTTC.

This clonotype was recorded at least ten times. J is TRBJ1-2 and V is TRBV6-4, with 8 bases that match TRBD1. CDR1 and CDR2 (germline): MRHNA, SNTAGT. CDR3 length equals 14 residues. V was clipped by 3 bases and J by 7 bases; unmatched bases: 7. CDR3 region: CASSDGQGRGGYTF. In DNA, the CDR3 is TGTGCCAGCAGTGATGGACAGGGAAGGGGTGGCTACACCTTC.

Worth noting for this clonotype: A much larger clone sits a single nucleotide away, making a read error possible. The chain joins TRBV30 to TRBJ1-2; 9 bases are a match to TRBD1. After removal of 4 bases from V and 4 bases from J, the junction contained 10 bases not matched to a gene. This CDR3 is 15 amino acids long. Germline CDR1 and CDR2: GTSNPN and SVGIG (reference sequence). The CDR3 bases are TGTGCCTGGAATGTGCGGGACAGGGATGGCTATGGCTACACCTTC. Translating it yields CAWNVRDRDGYGYTF.

Note on this clonotype: Being one base from a much bigger clone, this may be a read error. The J gene is TRBJ1-2, the V gene TRBV5-4; D is unresolved. The CDR3 length is 16 residues. V lost 7 bases, J lost 4 bases, and 23 bases lay in between. CDR1 is SGHNT and CDR2 is YYREEE in the germline V gene (reference sequence). The CDR3 protein is CASVRCVPGKTYGYTF. In DNA, the CDR3 is TGTGCCAGCGTCAGGTGCGTACCAGGAAAGACCTATGGCTACACCTTC.

As for this clonotype: This may be a read error, as it is one base from a much larger clone. This chain connects TRBV7-6 to TRBJ1-2; D not resolved. V was clipped by 4 bases and J by 2 bases, with 20 bases between them. Germline-derived CDR1 and CDR2 are SGHVS and FNYEAQ. This CDR3 spans 17 amino acids. In nucleotides, the CDR3 is TGTGCCAGCAGCTGGGTTTTTGAATCTCGAAAGAACTATGGCTACACCTTC. It translates to CASSWVFESRKNYGYTF.

This clonotype was observed at least ten times. The chain links TRBV9 to TRBJ1-1; D is uncertain. The CDR3 length is 14 residues. Trimming removed 1 base at V and 4 bases at J, with 11 bases between. Germline V gives CDR1 SGDLS, CDR2 YYNGEE. Here the CDR3 reads CASSVTLSGTEAFF. In DNA, the CDR3 is TGTGCCAGCAGCGTAACCCTGTCGGGCACTGAAGCTTTCTTT. The full variable domain, rest sourced from reference TRBV9 and TRBJ1-1, is DSGVTQTPKHLITATGQRVTLRCSPRSGDLSVYWYQQSLDQGLQFLIQYYNGEERAKGNILERFSAQQFPDLHSELNLSSLELGDSALYFCASSVTLSGTEAFFGQGTRLTVV.

The J gene is TRBJ2-1, the V gene TRBV20-1, with 8 bases lining up with TRBD1. The CDR3 covers 16 residues. Germline V gene data show CDR1 as DFQATT and CDR2 as SNEGSKA (reference sequence). The V gene end was trimmed by 5 bases and the J gene end by 4 bases; junction bases not matched to a gene: 13. The CDR3 sequence is CSAPNLPGQVYNEQFF. CDR3 in DNA: TGCAGTGCTCCTAACTTGCCGGGACAGGTATACAATGAGCAGTTCTTC.

This rearrangement joins TRBV8-2 to TRBJ1-2. TRBV8-2 is a documented pseudogene. The CDR3 runs 16 residues. The CDR3 spells CGGSAHDSRKTYGYTF. Here the CDR3 DNA reads TGTGGCGGTAGTGCCCATGATAGCCGAAAGACCTATGGCTACACCTTC.

Regarding this clonotype: A read error is possible here, since a much larger clone lies one base away. This sequence joins TRBV4-1 and TRBJ1-4; tentatively, D is TRBD1 (6 bases). The CDR3 length is 16 residues. Germline CDR1 is MGHRA and CDR2 is YSYEKL. Trimming took 8 bases from V and 3 from J, leaving 19 bases between them. The CDR3, as DNA: TGCGCCAGCGGCCTCGGAGGGGGGCATTCTAATGAAAAACTGTTTTTT. Translated: CASGLGGGHSNEKLFF.

This clonotype occurred many times. As DNA, the CDR3 is TGCAGTGCCGAGTTGGGGGGACAGACTGGAAACACCATATATTTT. Residues: CSAELGGQTGNTIYF. The V call is TRBV20-1, the J call TRBJ1-3, with 7 bases identical to TRBD1. V trimming: 6 bases; J trimming: 2 bases; junction bases outside the gene matches: 10. This CDR3 region has 15 residues. Germline values: CDR1 DFQATT, CDR2 SNEGSKA (reference sequence).

The table lists this clonotype with a few counts. This chain connects TRBV4-1 to TRBJ2-3; 12 nucleotides match TRBD2. The CDR3 runs to 14 residues. The germline V gene has CDR1 MGHRA and CDR2 YSYEKL. V shed 5 bases, J shed 5 bases, and the junction held 2 bases outside the gene matches. Here the CDR3 reads CASSAGLAGDTQYF. CDR3 bases: TGCGCCAGCAGCGCGGGACTAGCGGGAGATACGCAGTATTTT.

The table lists this clonotype with many counts. The V gene is TRBV3-1, the J gene TRBJ1-5; 9 bases map to TRBD1. Losses at the gene ends were 1 base for V and 4 bases for J; bases not matched to a gene: 5. Germline assignment: CDR1 LGHDT and CDR2 YNNKEL (reference sequence). This CDR3 has 16 residues. DNA for the CDR3: TGTGCCAGCAGCCAAGGACTGGGACAGGGTAATCAGCCCCAGCATTTT. Encoded protein: CASSQGLGQGNQPQHF.

This clonotype has a count of ten or more. The chain uses TRBV7-2 and TRBJ1-4, with D possibly being TRBD1 (5 bases). The CDR3 has 21 amino acids. Germline CDR1 is SGHTA and CDR2 is FQGNSA. V was pared by 4 bases and J by 4 bases, with 31 bases between. The CDR3 region is CASSSPPRQLVGSQNNEKLFF. The CDR3 nucleotides read TGTGCCAGCAGCTCCCCCCCTAGACAGCTCGTAGGGTCACAAAATAATGAAAAACTGTTTTTT.

The chain is built from TRBV6-2 or TRBV6-3 and TRBJ2-4; 11 bases fit TRBD2. V lost 5 bases and J lost 0; bases outside the gene matches: 9. There are 18 residues in the CDR3. Germline V lookup: CDR1 MNHEY, CDR2 SVGEGT. The CDR3 spells CASSPGLAGKLAKNIQYF. The CDR3 DNA reads as TGTGCCAGCAGTCCTGGACTAGCGGGTAAACTAGCCAAAAACATTCAGTACTTC.

As to this clonotype: Given the absence of the conserved phenylalanine or tryptophan at the CDR3 end, a read error is likely. The chain recombines TRBV10-3 with TRBJ2-1; 8 bases agree with TRBD2. The CDR3 extends over 13 amino acids. Trimming at V came to 5 bases and at J to 7 bases, leaving 4 bases not matched to a gene. CDR1 is ENHRY, CDR2 SYGVKD, per germline. In nucleotides, the CDR3 is TGTGCCATCAGTTGGTCTAGCGGGAATGAGCAGTTCCTC. The encoded protein is CAISWSSGNEQFL.

Of note for this clonotype: A read error is possible here, since a much larger clone lies one base away. The gene calls are TRBV11-2 and TRBJ2-5, with D possibly matching TRBD2 (5 bases). The CDR3 length is 16 residues. Germline V gene data show CDR1 as SGHAT and CDR2 as FQNNGV. Trimming pared 8 bases from V and 1 base from J, leaving 20 bases between. The CDR3 reads CASGRGGSRGQETQYF. The CDR3 bases are TGTGCCAGCGGCCGAGGCGGGTCCCGGGGCCAAGAGACCCAGTACTTC.

In regard to this clonotype: This may arise from a read error, as a much more abundant clone is one base away. The chain links TRBV24-1 to TRBJ1-2, with D hard to call. This CDR3 region has 14 residues. Germline V gene data show CDR1 as KGHDR and CDR2 as SFDVKD. The CDR3 here is CATSDFGRNYRYTF. CDR3 DNA: TGTGCCACCAGTGATTTTGGCAGAAACTATCGCTACACCTTC.

The chain couples TRBV30 to TRBJ2-1; D unclear. This CDR3 is 14 amino acids long. Trimming cost V 1 base and J 6 bases, with 13 bases left between them. Germline V CDR1 and CDR2: GTSNPN, SVGIG (reference sequence). CDR3 sequence: CAWSEGNTVNEQFF. The CDR3 region has the DNA TGTGCCTGGAGTGAGGGAAACACAGTCAATGAGCAGTTCTTC.

At least ten counts were recorded for this clonotype. The V call is TRBV18, the J call TRBJ2-2, with D possibly being TRBD2 (7 bases). Germline CDR1 is KGHSH and CDR2 is LQKENI. This CDR3 comprises 18 residues. V lost 2 bases and J lost 1, with 17 bases in between. The CDR3 coding sequence is TGTGCCAGCTCACCATGGGTCGTGCGGGGGCTGAACACCGGGGAGCTGTTTTTT. It translates to CASSPWVVRGLNTGELFF.

This clonotype was detected many times. The CDR3 is CASSQSPKRTGDGNTEAFF. CDR3 DNA: TGCGCCAGCAGTCAATCGCCAAAGCGGACAGGGGACGGGAACACTGAAGCTTTCTTT. V is TRBV23-1 and J is TRBJ1-1, with 9 bases matching TRBD1. TRBV23-1 is placed among ORFs of uncertain function. The trim removed 0 bases at V and 1 base at J, leaving 12 bases unmatched. The CDR3 has 19 residues.

V gene TRBV29-1 combines with J gene TRBJ2-3; tentative D call: TRBD2 (6 bases). CDR3 length equals 13 residues. Trimming left V 3 bases short and J 9 bases short, with 16 bases between. The V gene's germline CDR1 is SQVTM and CDR2 ANQGSEA. In nucleotides, the CDR3 is TGCAGCGTTGAGGGGACTTCCTCGGGGACGCAGTATTTT. Amino acid sequence: CSVEGTSSGTQYF.

In the case of this clonotype: A read error may explain this, as a much larger clone is one base away. The chain carries TRBV12-3 or TRBV12-4 and TRBJ2-7, with 7 bases matching TRBD2. The CDR3 runs 14 residues. With V trimmed by 6 bases and J by 2 bases, 7 bases remained unmatched. CDR3 in DNA: TGTGCCAGCAGGGCTGGCGGGGGTGCCTACGAGCAGTACTTC. It translates to CASRAGGGAYEQYF.

This clonotype was recorded at least ten times. The rearrangement links TRBV27 to TRBJ2-7; 9 positions agree with TRBD1. The J segment lost 2 bases and the V segment lost 2 bases, leaving 1 base of the junction unmatched. CDR3 length equals 14 residues. Germline V gene sequence: CDR1 MNHEY, CDR2 SMNVEV (reference sequence). CDR3 nucleotides: TGTGCCAGCAGTTTAAGACAGGGGGCCTACGAGCAGTACTTC. It encodes CASSLRQGAYEQYF.